This T cell receptor (beta chain) appears in the sequencing data of a study of CD8 T cells in Susac syndrome. Reverse transcription used about 0.45 to 1 ug RNA and random hexamers. The method of amplification for TCR beta CDR3 was immunoSEQ multiplex PCR, covering 54 Vbeta and 13 Jbeta. Each CDR3 protein is one row after TCRdb ran MiXCR on the immunoSEQ multiplex PCR reads. Of about 120,000 distinct CDR3 sequences in the sample, approximately 91% were seen once. Germline V gene lookup returns CDR1 SGHRS and CDR2 YFSETQ. The germline V and J ends were trimmed by 3 bases and 0 bases, with 16 bases remaining between them. The CDR3 length is 18 residues.

This clonotype was obtained from a human donor in good health. The source material was CD4+ T cells from PBMCs. The rearrangement joins TRBV5-1 to TRBJ2-6; tentatively, D is TRBD1 or TRBD2 (5 bases each). The CDR3 DNA reads TGCGCCAGCAGCTCCTACCGGGACGGAAGCTCTGGGGCCAACGTCCTGACTTTC. It encodes CASSSYRDGSSGANVLTF.